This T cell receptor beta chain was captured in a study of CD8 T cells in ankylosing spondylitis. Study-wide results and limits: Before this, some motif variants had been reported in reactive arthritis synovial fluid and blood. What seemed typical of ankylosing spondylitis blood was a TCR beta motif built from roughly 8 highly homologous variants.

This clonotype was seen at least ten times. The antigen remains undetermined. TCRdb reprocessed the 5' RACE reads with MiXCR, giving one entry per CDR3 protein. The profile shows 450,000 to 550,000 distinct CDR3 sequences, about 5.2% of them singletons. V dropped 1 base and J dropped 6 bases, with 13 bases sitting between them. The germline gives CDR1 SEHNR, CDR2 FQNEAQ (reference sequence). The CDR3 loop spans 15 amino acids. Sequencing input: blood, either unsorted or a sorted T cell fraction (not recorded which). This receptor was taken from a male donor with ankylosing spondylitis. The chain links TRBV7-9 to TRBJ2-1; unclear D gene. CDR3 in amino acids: CASSLVTGIGNEQFF. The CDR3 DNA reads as TGTGCCAGCAGCTTAGTGACCGGTATAGGCAATGAGCAGTTCTTC.